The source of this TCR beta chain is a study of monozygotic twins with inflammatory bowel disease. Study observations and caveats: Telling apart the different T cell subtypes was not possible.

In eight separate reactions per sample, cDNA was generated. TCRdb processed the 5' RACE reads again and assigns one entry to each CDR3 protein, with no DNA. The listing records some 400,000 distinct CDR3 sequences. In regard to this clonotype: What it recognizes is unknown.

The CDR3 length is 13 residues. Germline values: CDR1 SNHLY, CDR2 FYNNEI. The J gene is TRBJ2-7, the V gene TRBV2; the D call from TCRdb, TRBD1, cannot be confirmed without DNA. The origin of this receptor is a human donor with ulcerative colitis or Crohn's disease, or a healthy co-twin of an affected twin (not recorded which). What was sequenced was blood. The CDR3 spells CASSVDLQDEQYF.